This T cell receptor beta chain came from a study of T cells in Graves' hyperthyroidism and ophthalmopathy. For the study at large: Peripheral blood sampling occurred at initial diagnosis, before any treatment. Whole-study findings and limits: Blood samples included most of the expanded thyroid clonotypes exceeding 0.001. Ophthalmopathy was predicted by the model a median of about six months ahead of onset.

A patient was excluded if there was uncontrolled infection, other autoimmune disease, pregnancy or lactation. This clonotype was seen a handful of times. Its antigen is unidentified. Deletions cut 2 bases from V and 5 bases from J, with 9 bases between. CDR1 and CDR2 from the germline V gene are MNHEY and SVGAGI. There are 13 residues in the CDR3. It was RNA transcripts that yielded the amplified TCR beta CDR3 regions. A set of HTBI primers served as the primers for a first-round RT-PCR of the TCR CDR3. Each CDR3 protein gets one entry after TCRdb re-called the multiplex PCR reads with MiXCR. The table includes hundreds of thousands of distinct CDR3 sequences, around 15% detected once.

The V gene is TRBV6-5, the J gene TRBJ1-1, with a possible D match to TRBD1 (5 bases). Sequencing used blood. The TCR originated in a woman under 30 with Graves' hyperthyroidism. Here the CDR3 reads CASSYPGGTEAFF. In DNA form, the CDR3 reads TGTGCCAGCAGTTACCCTGGGGGTACTGAAGCTTTCTTT.